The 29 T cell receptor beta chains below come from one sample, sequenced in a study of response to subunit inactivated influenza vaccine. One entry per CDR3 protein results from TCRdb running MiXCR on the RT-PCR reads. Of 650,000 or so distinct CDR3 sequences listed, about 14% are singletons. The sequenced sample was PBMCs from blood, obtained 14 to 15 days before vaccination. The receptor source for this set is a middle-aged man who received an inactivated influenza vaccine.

CDR3 protein: CASSSGLHSLAFF. The CDR3 DNA reads TGTGCCAGCAGTTCGGGACTCCACTCCCTGGCTTTCTTT. The rearrangement joins TRBV28 to TRBJ1-1, with a possible D match to TRBD1 (5 bases). Trimming pared 4 bases from V and 11 bases from J, leaving 17 bases between. This CDR3 region has 13 residues. Germline V CDR1 and CDR2: MDHEN, SYDVKM.

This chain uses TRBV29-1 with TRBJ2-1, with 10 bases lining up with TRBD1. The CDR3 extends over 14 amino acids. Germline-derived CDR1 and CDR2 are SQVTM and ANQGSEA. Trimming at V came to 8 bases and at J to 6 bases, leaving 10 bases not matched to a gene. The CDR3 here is CSTEGTGVANEQFF. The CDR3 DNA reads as TGCAGCACTGAGGGGACAGGGGTGGCCAATGAGCAGTTCTTC.

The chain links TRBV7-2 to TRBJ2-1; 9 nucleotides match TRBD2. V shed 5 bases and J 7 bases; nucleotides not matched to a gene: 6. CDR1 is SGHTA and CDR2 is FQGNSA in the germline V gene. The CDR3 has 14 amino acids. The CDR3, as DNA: TGTGCCAGCAGCCCCTTTAGCGGGAGTAATGAGCAGTTCTTC. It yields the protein CASSPFSGSNEQFF.

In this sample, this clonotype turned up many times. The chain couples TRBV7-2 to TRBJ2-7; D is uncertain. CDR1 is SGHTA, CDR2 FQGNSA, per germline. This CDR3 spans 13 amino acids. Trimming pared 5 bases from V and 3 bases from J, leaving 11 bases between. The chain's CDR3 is CASSPRQNYEQYF. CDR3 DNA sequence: TGTGCCAGCAGCCCCCGCCAGAACTACGAGCAGTACTTC. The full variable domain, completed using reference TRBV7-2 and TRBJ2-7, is GAGVSQSPSNKVTEKGKDVELRCDPISGHTALYWYRQSLGQGLEFLIYFQGNSAPDKSGLPSDRFSAERTGGSVSTLTIQRTQQEDSAVYLCASSPRQNYEQYFGPGTRLTVT.

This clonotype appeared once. The CDR3 reads CASSLVNSLYGYTF. In DNA form, the CDR3 reads TGCGCCAGCAGCTTGGTGAACAGTCTCTATGGCTACACCTTC. The chain couples TRBV5-1 to TRBJ1-2; no reliable D call. Germline lookup yields CDR1 SGHRS and CDR2 YFSETQ. CDR3 size: 14 residues. V dropped 0 bases and J dropped 4 bases, with 10 bases sitting between them.

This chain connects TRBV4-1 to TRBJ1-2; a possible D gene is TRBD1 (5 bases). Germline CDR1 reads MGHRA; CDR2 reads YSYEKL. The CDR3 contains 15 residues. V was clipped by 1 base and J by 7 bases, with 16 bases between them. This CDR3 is CASSQGTIGLIGYTF. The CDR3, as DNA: TGCGCCAGCAGCCAAGGGACAATTGGCTTAATTGGCTACACCTTC.

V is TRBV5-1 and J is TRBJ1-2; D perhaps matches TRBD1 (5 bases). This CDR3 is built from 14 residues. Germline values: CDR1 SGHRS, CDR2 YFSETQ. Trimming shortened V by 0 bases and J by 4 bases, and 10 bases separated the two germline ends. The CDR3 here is CASSLADSLYGYTF. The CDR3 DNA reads TGCGCCAGCAGCTTGGCAGACAGCCTCTATGGCTACACCTTC.

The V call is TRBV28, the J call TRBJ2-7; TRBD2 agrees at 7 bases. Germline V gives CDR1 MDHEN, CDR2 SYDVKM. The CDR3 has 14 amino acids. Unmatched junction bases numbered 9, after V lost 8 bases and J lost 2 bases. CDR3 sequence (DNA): TGTGCCAGCCCTCCAGGGAGGGAGCCCTACGAGCAGTACTTC. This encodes CASPPGREPYEQYF.

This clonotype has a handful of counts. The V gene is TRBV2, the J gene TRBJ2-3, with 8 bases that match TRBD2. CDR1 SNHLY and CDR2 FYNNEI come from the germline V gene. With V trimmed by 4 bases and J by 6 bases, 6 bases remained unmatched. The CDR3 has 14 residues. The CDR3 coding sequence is TGTGCCAGCAGTGGCGGGGGGCCCGTGGATACGCAGTATTTT. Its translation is CASSGGGPVDTQYF.

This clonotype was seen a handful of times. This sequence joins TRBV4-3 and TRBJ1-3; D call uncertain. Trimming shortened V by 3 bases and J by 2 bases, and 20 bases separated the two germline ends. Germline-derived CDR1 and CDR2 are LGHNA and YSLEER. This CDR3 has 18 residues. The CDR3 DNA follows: TGCGCCAGCAGCCACATCGTGTCGGGCAGGCAAACTGGAAACACCATATATTTT. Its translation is CASSHIVSGRQTGNTIYF.

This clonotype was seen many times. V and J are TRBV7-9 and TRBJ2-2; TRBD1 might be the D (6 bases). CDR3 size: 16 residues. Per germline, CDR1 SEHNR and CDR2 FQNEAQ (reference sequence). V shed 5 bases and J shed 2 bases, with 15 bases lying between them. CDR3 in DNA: TGTGCCAGCAGCCCACCCGGACAGAGAAACACCGGGGAGCTGTTTTTT. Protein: CASSPPGQRNTGELFF.

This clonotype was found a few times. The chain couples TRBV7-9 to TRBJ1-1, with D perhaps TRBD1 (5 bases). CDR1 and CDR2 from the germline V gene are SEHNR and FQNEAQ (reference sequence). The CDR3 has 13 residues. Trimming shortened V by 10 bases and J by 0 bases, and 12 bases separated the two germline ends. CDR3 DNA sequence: TGTGCCATTCCCCCAGGGATGAACACTGAAGCTTTCTTT. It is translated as CAIPPGMNTEAFF.

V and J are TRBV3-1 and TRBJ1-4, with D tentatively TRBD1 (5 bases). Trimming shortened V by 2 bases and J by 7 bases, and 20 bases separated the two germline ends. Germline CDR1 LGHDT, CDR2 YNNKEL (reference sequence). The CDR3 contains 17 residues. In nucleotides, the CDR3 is TGTGCCAGCAGCCAATCACCAGGGCCAGGTTTCGGTGAAAAACTGTTTTTT. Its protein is CASSQSPGPGFGEKLFF.

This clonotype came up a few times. The CDR3 loop is CASSPPGRSLQETQYF. CDR3 DNA sequence: TGTGCCAGCAGTCCGCCGGGAAGATCGTTACAAGAGACCCAGTACTTC. The chain recombines TRBV27 with TRBJ2-5; weak D call: TRBD2 (5 bases). CDR1 and CDR2 from the germline V gene are MNHEY and SMNVEV (reference sequence). This CDR3 has 16 amino acids. Trimming took 5 bases from V and 2 from J, leaving 18 bases between them.

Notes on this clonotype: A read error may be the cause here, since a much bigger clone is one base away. This CDR3 is CATCMGREDTGELFF. The CDR3 DNA is TGTGCCACGTGTATGGGACGGGAAGACACCGGGGAGCTGTTTTTT. The chain has TRBV24-1 and TRBJ2-2; D possibly matches TRBD1 or TRBD2 (5 bases each). The CDR3 has 15 amino acids. CDR1 KGHDR and CDR2 SFDVKD come from the germline V gene. The V end lost 10 bases, the J end lost 3 bases, and 17 bases lay between the germline ends.

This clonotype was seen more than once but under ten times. This CDR3 reads CASSPLAGGRDNEQFF. The DNA for the CDR3 is TGTGCCAGCAGCCCCCTAGCGGGAGGAAGGGACAATGAGCAGTTCTTC. The chain couples TRBV14 to TRBJ2-1; 11 nucleotides agree with TRBD2. CDR3 length: 16 residues. Germline trimming cut 4 bases from V and 5 bases from J; bases unmatched to any gene: 7. Germline V gene lookup returns CDR1 SGHDN and CDR2 FVKESK.

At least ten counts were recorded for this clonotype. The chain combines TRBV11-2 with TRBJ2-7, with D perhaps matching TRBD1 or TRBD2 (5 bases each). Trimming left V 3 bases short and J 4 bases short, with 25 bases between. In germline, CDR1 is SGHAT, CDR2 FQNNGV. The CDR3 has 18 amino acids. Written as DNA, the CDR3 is TGTGCCAGCAGCTTGTTGAGGGGAATCGGCGGGCCGAGATACGAGCAGTACTTC. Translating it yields CASSLLRGIGGPRYEQYF. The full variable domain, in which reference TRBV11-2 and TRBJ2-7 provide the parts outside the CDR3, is EAGVAQSPRYKIIEKRQSVAFWCNPISGHATLYWYQQILGQGPKLLIQFQNNGVVDDSQLPKDRFSAERLKGVDSTLKIQPAKLEDSAVYLCASSLLRGIGGPRYEQYFGPGTRLTVT.

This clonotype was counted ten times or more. The CDR3 DNA is TGTGCCAGCAGTTTCCAACAGGGTATCGGGGAGCTGTTTTTT. Its protein product is CASSFQQGIGELFF. The chain combines TRBV6-2 or TRBV6-3 with TRBJ2-2; possible D gene TRBD1, 6 bases. V was cut by 4 bases and J by 7 bases, with 13 bases left in between. Germline CDR1 MNHEY, CDR2 SVGEGT. The CDR3 sequence is 14 residues long.

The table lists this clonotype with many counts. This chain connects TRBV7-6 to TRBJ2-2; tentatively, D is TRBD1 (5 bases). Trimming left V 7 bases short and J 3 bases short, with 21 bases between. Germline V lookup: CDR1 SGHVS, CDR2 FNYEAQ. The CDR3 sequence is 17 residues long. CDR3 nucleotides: TGTGCCAGCACCGTGACCCTTCCGGACAAGTACACCGGGGAGCTGTTTTTT. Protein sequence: CASTVTLPDKYTGELFF.

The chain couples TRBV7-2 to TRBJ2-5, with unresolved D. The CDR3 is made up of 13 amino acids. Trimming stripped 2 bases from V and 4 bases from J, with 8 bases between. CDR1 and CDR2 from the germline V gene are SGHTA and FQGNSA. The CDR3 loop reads CASSLSPSETQYF. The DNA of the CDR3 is TGTGCCAGCAGCTTAAGCCCCTCAGAGACCCAGTACTTC.

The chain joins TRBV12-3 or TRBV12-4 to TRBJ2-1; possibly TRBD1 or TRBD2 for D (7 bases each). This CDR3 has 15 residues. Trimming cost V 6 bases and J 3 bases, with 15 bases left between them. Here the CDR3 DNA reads TGTGCCAGCAGCCAGGGGGGGGCCTACTACAATGAGCAGTTCTTC. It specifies CASSQGGAYYNEQFF.

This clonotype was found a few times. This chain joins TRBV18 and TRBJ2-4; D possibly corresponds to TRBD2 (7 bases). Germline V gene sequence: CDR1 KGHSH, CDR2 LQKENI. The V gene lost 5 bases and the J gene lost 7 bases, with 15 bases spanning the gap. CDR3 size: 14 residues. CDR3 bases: TGTGCCAGCTCAGCCGGGGGGCCCCATAACATTCAGTACTTC. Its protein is CASSAGGPHNIQYF.

Written as DNA, the CDR3 is TGCAGCGTTAACCTCTACTATGGCTACACCTTC. It is translated as CSVNLYYGYTF. The chain combines TRBV29-1 with TRBJ1-2; D is unclear. The V gene lost 5 bases and the J gene lost 3 bases, with 7 bases spanning the gap. The germline V gene has CDR1 SQVTM and CDR2 ANQGSEA. This CDR3 is 11 amino acids long. Complete variable domain (other parts from reference TRBV29-1 and TRBJ1-2): SAVISQKPSRDICQRGTSLTIQCQVDSQVTMMFWYRQQPGQSLTLIATANQGSEATYESGFVIDKFPISRPNLTFSTLTVSNMSPEDSSIYLCSVNLYYGYTFGSGTRLTVV.

CDR3: CAISEVPDKTGYTF. The DNA of the CDR3 is TGTGCCATCAGTGAGGTCCCGGACAAGACTGGCTACACCTTC. The chain recombines TRBV10-3 with TRBJ1-2; D is possibly TRBD1 (5 bases). This CDR3 contains 14 residues. V lost 2 bases to trimming and J lost 7 bases, with 14 bases between them. Germline CDR1 ENHRY, CDR2 SYGVKD.

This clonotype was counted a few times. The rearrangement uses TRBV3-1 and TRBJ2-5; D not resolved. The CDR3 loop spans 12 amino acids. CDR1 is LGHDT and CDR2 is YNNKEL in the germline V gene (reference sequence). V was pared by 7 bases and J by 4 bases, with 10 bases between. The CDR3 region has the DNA TGTGCCAGCACGCGAGGCGGAGAGACCCAGTACTTC. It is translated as CASTRGGETQYF.

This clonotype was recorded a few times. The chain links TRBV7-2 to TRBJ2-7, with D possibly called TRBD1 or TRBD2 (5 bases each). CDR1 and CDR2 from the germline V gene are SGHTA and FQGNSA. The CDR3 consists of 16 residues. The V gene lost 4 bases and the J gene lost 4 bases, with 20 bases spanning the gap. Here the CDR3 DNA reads TGTGCCAGCAGCTCTCCCCGGGGCCAGACCGTTTACGAGCAGTACTTC. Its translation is CASSSPRGQTVYEQYF. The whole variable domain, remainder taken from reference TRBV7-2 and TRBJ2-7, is GAGVSQSPSNKVTEKGKDVELRCDPISGHTALYWYRQSLGQGLEFLIYFQGNSAPDKSGLPSDRFSAERTGGSVSTLTIQRTQQEDSAVYLCASSSPRGQTVYEQYFGPGTRLTVT.

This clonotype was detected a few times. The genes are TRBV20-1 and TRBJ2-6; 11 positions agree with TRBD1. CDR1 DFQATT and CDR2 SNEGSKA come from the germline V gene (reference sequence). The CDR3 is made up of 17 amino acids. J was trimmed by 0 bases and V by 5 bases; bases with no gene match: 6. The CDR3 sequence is CSAYRTGGSSGANVLTF. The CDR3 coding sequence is TGCAGTGCTTATCGGACAGGGGGCTCCTCTGGGGCCAACGTCCTGACTTTC.

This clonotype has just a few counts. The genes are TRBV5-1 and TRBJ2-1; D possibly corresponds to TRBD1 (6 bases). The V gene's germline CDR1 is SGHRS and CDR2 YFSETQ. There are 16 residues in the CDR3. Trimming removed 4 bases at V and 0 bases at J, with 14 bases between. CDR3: CASSDLQGPSYNEQFF. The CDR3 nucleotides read TGCGCCAGCAGCGACCTACAGGGACCCTCCTACAATGAGCAGTTCTTC.

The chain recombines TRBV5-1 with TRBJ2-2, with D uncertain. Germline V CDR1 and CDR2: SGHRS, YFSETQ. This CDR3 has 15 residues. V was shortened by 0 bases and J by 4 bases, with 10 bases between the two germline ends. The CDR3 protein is CASSLDWSFTGELFF. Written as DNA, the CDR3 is TGCGCCAGCAGCTTGGACTGGTCCTTCACCGGGGAGCTGTTTTTT.